This T cell receptor beta chain was recorded in a study of blood T cell repertoires in COVID-19. Study-level background: Samples representing acute and convalescent COVID-19 were sourced from the United States, Italy and Spain. PBMCs, B-cell-depleted T cells, or T cells were the source of the cDNA or gDNA that made up the material.

In the authors' workflow: For nucleated cells, counts were estimated from reference gene primer amplification. Measured with immunoSEQ multiplex PCR; TCRdb has only the in-frame clones, and not every one. V, J and clone size reflect that table, while D and trimming were determined from the DNA. The data contain more than 85,000 clones, about 80% of them singletons. This CDR3 comprises 16 residues. Trimming removed 2 bases from V and 6 bases from J, with 17 bases in between. Germline V gives CDR1 SGHVS, CDR2 FQNEAQ. The genes are TRBV7-8 and TRBJ1-5, with D perhaps TRBD1 (5 bases). The sample consisted of peripheral blood. This sequence was found in a man aged 65-85 years with acute or convalescent COVID-19. CDR3 sequence (DNA): TGTGCCAGCAGCTTACTCCCAGCAGGGAACGGTCAGCCCCAGCATTTT. Protein sequence: CASSLLPAGNGQPQHF.